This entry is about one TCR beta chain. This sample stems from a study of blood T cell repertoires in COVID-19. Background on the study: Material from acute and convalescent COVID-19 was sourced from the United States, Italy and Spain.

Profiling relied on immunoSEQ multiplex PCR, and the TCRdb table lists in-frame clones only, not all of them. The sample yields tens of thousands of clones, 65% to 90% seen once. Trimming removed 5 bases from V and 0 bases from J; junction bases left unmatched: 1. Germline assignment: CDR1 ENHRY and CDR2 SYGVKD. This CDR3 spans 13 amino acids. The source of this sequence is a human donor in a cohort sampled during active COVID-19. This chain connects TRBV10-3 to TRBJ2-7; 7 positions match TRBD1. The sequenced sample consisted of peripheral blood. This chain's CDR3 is CAISRDSSYEQYF. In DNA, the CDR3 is TGTGCCATCAGTAGGGACAGCTCCTACGAGCAGTACTTC.